A single sample is the source of the 26 T cell receptor beta chains below, sequenced in a study of T cell responses to AZD1222 COVID-19 vaccine. Only in-frame clones appear in the TCRdb table, and some are missing; sequencing was by immunoSEQ multiplex PCR. The table includes 150,000 to 200,000 clones, 85% to 95% detected once. The material sequenced was peripheral blood, taken on day 0 of AZD1222 vaccination. The receptors stem from an adult in good health.

The V call is TRBV2, the J call TRBJ2-1, with 10 bases lining up with TRBD2. This CDR3 is built from 15 residues. Germline V lookup: CDR1 SNHLY, CDR2 FYNNEI. V lost 10 bases and J lost 9; bases outside the gene matches: 15. The CDR3 DNA sequence: TGTGCCACCGCGGAGAGGAGCGGGGGGGCCTTTGAGCAGTTCTTC. This translates into CATAERSGGAFEQFF.

This clone was counted once. The chain couples TRBV5-1 to TRBJ2-2; no reliable D call. The V end lost 0 bases, the J end lost 4 bases, and 4 bases lay between the germline ends. The CDR3 length is 13 residues. Per germline, CDR1 SGHRS and CDR2 YFSETQ. The CDR3 coding sequence is TGCGCCAGCAGCTTGGAATTCACCGGGGAGCTGTTTTTT. Protein: CASSLEFTGELFF.

This CDR3 reads CATVGQVQETQYF. CDR3 DNA: TGTGCCACCGTAGGGCAGGTCCAAGAGACCCAGTACTTC. The rearrangement joins TRBV10-3 to TRBJ2-5; D call uncertain. The V gene lost 10 bases and the J gene lost 1 base, with 13 bases spanning the gap. The CDR3 runs to 13 residues. Germline V gene data show CDR1 as ENHRY and CDR2 as SYGVKD.

CDR3 nucleotide sequence: TGTGCCAGTAGAATTACAGGGCGGGATGAAAAACTGTTTTTT. It specifies CASRITGRDEKLFF. The chain is built from TRBV19 and TRBJ1-4, with D possibly TRBD1 on 6 matching bases. Germline CDR1 is LNHDA and CDR2 is SQIVND (reference sequence). CDR3 length equals 14 residues. Between the trimmed V and J ends, which lost 6 bases and 6 bases, there was a span of 14 bases.

This clone has a handful of counts. This rearrangement joins TRBV7-2 to TRBJ1-1; D unclear. CDR1 is SGHTA, CDR2 FQGNSA, per germline. This CDR3 has 14 amino acids. V lost 4 bases and J lost 0, with 9 bases in between. Here the CDR3 DNA reads TGTGCCAGCAGCTCGATAACGTTGAACACTGAAGCTTTCTTT. It specifies CASSSITLNTEAFF.

The chain combines TRBV5-1 with TRBJ1-4; D gene uncertain. Trimming took 0 bases from V and 11 from J, leaving 17 bases between them. The CDR3 consists of 15 residues. CDR1 SGHRS and CDR2 YFSETQ come from the germline V gene. Here the CDR3 DNA reads TGCGCCAGCAGCTTGGGGGAGGCCGAATCGTATAAACTGTTTTTT. Translation: CASSLGEAESYKLFF.

This rearrangement joins TRBV2 to TRBJ2-7; 9 bases map to TRBD1. V trimming: 7 bases; J trimming: 4 bases; junction bases outside the gene matches: 5. This CDR3 comprises 13 residues. Germline lookup yields CDR1 SNHLY and CDR2 FYNNEI. CDR3: CASTDRGTYEQYF. CDR3 sequence (DNA): TGTGCCAGCACTGACAGGGGGACGTACGAGCAGTACTTC.

The chain carries TRBV6-5 and TRBJ1-1; D is uncertain. This CDR3 is built from 12 residues. Trimming stripped 6 bases from V and 3 bases from J, with 8 bases between. Germline lookup yields CDR1 MNHEY and CDR2 SVGAGI. The CDR3 is CASRDGDTEAFF. In nucleotides, the CDR3 is TGTGCCAGCAGGGATGGAGACACTGAAGCTTTCTTT.

The chain carries TRBV9 and TRBJ2-7; D possibly matches TRBD1 or TRBD2 (5 bases each). Germline CDR1 SGDLS, CDR2 YYNGEE. The V and J ends lost 0 bases and 6 bases respectively, with 7 bases between them. The CDR3 totals 12 residues. CDR3 sequence reads: CASSVVGGEQYF. CDR3 sequence (DNA): TGTGCCAGCAGCGTAGTTGGGGGCGAGCAGTACTTC.

The chain's CDR3 is CASSSGLASYEQYF. In nucleotides, the CDR3 is TGCGCCAGCAGCTCGGGACTAGCGTCCTACGAGCAGTACTTC. The chain couples TRBV5-1 to TRBJ2-7, with 10 bases fitting TRBD2. The length of the CDR3 is 14 residues. Looked up from germline, CDR1 is SGHRS and CDR2 is YFSETQ. V dropped 3 bases and J dropped 1; count of bases not matched to a gene: 1.

This clone has a single count. The chain combines TRBV10-1 with TRBJ2-7; D uncertain. Germline CDR1 and CDR2: WNHNN and SYGVQD (reference sequence). The V and J ends lost 2 bases and 5 bases respectively, with 16 bases between them. The CDR3 length is 15 residues. CDR3: CASSERRLGTHEQYF. For the CDR3, the DNA is TGCGCCAGCAGTGAGAGAAGATTAGGAACCCACGAGCAGTACTTC.

This chain uses TRBV19 with TRBJ1-1; TRBD1 matches at 8 bases. The CDR3 covers 15 residues. The V and J ends lost 5 bases and 1 base, in that order; junction bases with no gene match: 6. Germline CDR1 reads LNHDA; CDR2 reads SQIVND (reference sequence). In DNA, the CDR3 is TGTGCCAGTAGTCCACGGACAGGGAAGAACACTGAAGCTTTCTTT. Protein sequence: CASSPRTGKNTEAFF.

The CDR3 loop is CASSGGGDYGYTF. The CDR3 coding sequence is TGCGCCAGCAGCGGAGGTGGGGACTATGGCTACACCTTC. V gene TRBV5-1 combines with J gene TRBJ1-2; no reliable D call. Deletions cut 4 bases from V and 3 bases from J, with 10 bases between. In germline, CDR1 is SGHRS, CDR2 YFSETQ. The length of the CDR3 is 13 residues.

The chain uses TRBV5-1 and TRBJ2-7, with no clear D. V was cut by 4 bases and J by 2 bases, with 10 bases left in between. The germline V gene has CDR1 SGHRS and CDR2 YFSETQ. The CDR3 loop spans 13 amino acids. CDR3: CASSLDQAYEQYF. CDR3 coding DNA: TGCGCCAGCAGCCTCGACCAGGCCTACGAGCAGTACTTC.

This clone was counted once. This chain joins TRBV10-3 and TRBJ1-2; no clear D gene. Germline V gene lookup returns CDR1 ENHRY and CDR2 SYGVKD. V was cut by 0 bases and J by 4 bases, with 6 bases left in between. CDR3 length equals 13 residues. The CDR3 region is CAISESEVYGYTF. DNA for the CDR3: TGTGCCATCAGTGAGTCCGAGGTCTATGGCTACACCTTC.

The CDR3 spells CASSWGRNVGNQPQHF. The CDR3 nucleotides read TGTGCCAGCAGTTGGGGACGGAATGTTGGCAATCAGCCCCAGCATTTT. The chain carries TRBV6-2 or TRBV6-3 and TRBJ1-5; a possible D gene is TRBD1 (5 bases). In germline, CDR1 is MNHEY, CDR2 SVGEGT. Trimming stripped 4 bases from V and 2 bases from J, with 15 bases between. The CDR3 is made up of 16 amino acids.

This rearrangement joins TRBV9 to TRBJ1-2; weak D call: TRBD1 (6 bases). Germline V gives CDR1 SGDLS, CDR2 YYNGEE. Trimming removed 0 bases at V and 6 bases at J, with 9 bases between. The CDR3 has 13 amino acids. CDR3 residues: CASSVAGGHGYTF. CDR3 sequence (DNA): TGTGCCAGCAGCGTAGCTGGGGGGCATGGCTACACCTTC.

The chain is built from TRBV3-1 (or the pseudogene TRBV3-2) and TRBJ2-7; possibly TRBD1 for D (6 bases). Per germline, CDR1 LGHDT and CDR2 YNNKEL (reference sequence). The germline V and J ends were trimmed by 1 base and 3 bases, with 10 bases remaining between them. The CDR3 runs 14 residues. This CDR3 is CASSQGPRGYEQYF. The CDR3 DNA sequence: TGTGCCAGCAGCCAAGGACCCAGGGGCTACGAGCAGTACTTC.

The chain carries TRBV10-3 and TRBJ1-1, with TRBD1 matching over 11 bases. The germline CDR1 and CDR2 sequences are ENHRY and SYGVKD. After removal of 8 bases from V and 3 bases from J, the junction contained 11 bases not matched to a gene. This CDR3 spans 16 amino acids. This CDR3 reads CAIAPGTGGTDTEAFF. DNA for the CDR3: TGTGCCATCGCCCCCGGGACAGGGGGGACGGACACTGAAGCTTTCTTT.

The J gene is TRBJ2-7, the V gene TRBV5-1; 7 bases are a match to TRBD1. Germline CDR1 SGHRS, CDR2 YFSETQ. V dropped 4 bases and J dropped 3; count of bases not matched to a gene: 10. This CDR3 comprises 15 residues. The CDR3 coding sequence is TGCGCCAGCAGCCCGCAGGGGGTAGGTGACTACGAGCAGTACTTC. Its protein product is CASSPQGVGDYEQYF.

V usage is TRBV30 and J usage is TRBJ2-1, with D perhaps matching TRBD1 or TRBD2 (5 bases each). Trimming took off 0 bases at V and 5 bases at J, with 11 bases between the two ends. The CDR3 consists of 14 residues. The germline CDR1 and CDR2 sequences are GTSNPN and SVGIG (reference sequence). The CDR3 here is CAWSVGAGHNEQFF. CDR3 bases: TGTGCCTGGAGTGTCGGGGCTGGGCACAATGAGCAGTTCTTC.

The chain combines TRBV5-1 with TRBJ1-1; D is ambiguous. The V gene lost 0 bases and the J gene lost 0 bases, with 9 bases spanning the gap. Germline loops: CDR1 SGHRS, CDR2 YFSETQ. This CDR3 is built from 15 residues. The CDR3 nucleotides read TGCGCCAGCAGCTTGGATTCAGGAATGAACACTGAAGCTTTCTTT. It encodes CASSLDSGMNTEAFF.

The chain carries TRBV5-4 and TRBJ2-1, with D unresolved. Per the germline V gene, CDR1 is SGHNT and CDR2 is YYREEE (reference sequence). The germline V and J ends were trimmed by 0 bases and 0 bases, with 4 bases remaining between them. This CDR3 comprises 14 residues. CDR3 DNA sequence: TGTGCCAGCAGCTTGGCCAGCTCCTACAATGAGCAGTTCTTC. It codes for CASSLASSYNEQFF.

The chain combines TRBV28 with TRBJ1-1; possibly TRBD1 for D (5 bases). This CDR3 has 12 amino acids. Germline V lookup: CDR1 MDHEN, CDR2 SYDVKM. V was trimmed by 6 bases and J by 11 bases, leaving 16 bases between them. The CDR3, as DNA: TGTGCCAGCAGCCCCGGGCAGGGATCGGCTTTCTTT. It translates to CASSPGQGSAFF.

Here the CDR3 reads CASSRGGTEAFF. CDR3 nucleotides: TGTGCCAGCAGTCGAGGGGGAACTGAAGCTTTCTTT. J is TRBJ1-1 and V is TRBV6-5; weak D call: TRBD1 (6 bases). The CDR3 sequence is 12 residues long. V was shortened by 5 bases and J by 5 bases, with 9 bases between the two germline ends. Per germline, CDR1 MNHEY and CDR2 SVGAGI.

The sample holds a few counts of this clone. This chain uses TRBV12-3 or TRBV12-4 with TRBJ1-2; D not resolved. Trimming took 3 bases from V and 8 from J, leaving 13 bases between them. There are 13 residues in the CDR3. The CDR3, as DNA: TGTGCCAGCAGTTTTGAGGGTTTACTCGGCTACACCTTC. It encodes CASSFEGLLGYTF.